These 2 T cell receptor beta chains came from one sample sequenced in a study of response to subunit inactivated influenza vaccine. A single record per CDR3 protein comes from TCRdb applying MiXCR to the RT-PCR reads. This table has roughly 160,000 distinct CDR3 sequences, over 8.5% appearing once. Sample: CD8+ T cells sorted from PBMCs, taken less than 30 months after vaccination. These receptors were collected from a man in his fifties or sixties who received an inactivated influenza vaccine.

The chain combines TRBV7-2 with TRBJ2-7; D gene uncertain. Germline assignment: CDR1 SGHTA and CDR2 FQGNSA. The CDR3 consists of 13 residues. Trimming took off 4 bases at V and 2 bases at J, with 9 bases between the two ends. CDR3 DNA sequence: TGTGCCAGCAGCTCTTATATACCCTACGAGCAGTACTTC. As protein: CASSSYIPYEQYF.

Worth noting for this clonotype: At one boundary the junction diverges from the germline segment, which might be a read error. The rearrangement links TRBV25-1 to TRBJ2-1; 12 nucleotides match TRBD2. CDR3 length: 13 amino acids. Germline lookup yields CDR1 MGHDK and CDR2 SYGVNS. CDR3 sequence: CASSAGLAGLPYF. The DNA for the CDR3 is TGTGCCAGCAGTGCTGGACTAGCGGGACTCCCTTACTTC.